The clone carrying this T cell receptor beta chain was picked up a small number of times. Trimming removed 3 bases from V and 2 bases from J, with 14 bases in between. Germline V gene sequence: CDR1 SGHDT, CDR2 YYEEEE. The CDR3 is 15 amino acids. This entry comes from a study of response to subunit inactivated influenza vaccine. TCRdb used MiXCR to reprocess the RT-PCR reads, holding one entry per CDR3 protein. The repertoire holds about 570,000 distinct CDR3 sequences, with approximately 10% as singletons. These data are also associated with another study on T cells expressing NK-cell markers. That work adds: Production of TCR beta cDNA relied on 5'RACE template switching with UMIs. Repertoires of TCR beta were obtained from T cells sorted as CD3+CD56+NKG2C+, CD3+CD56+NKG2C- and CD3+CD56-NKG2C+. The share of CD8+ T cells held by dominant NKG2C+ clonotypes was about 1.0-7.5% in more than 5 donors. The leading position in the CD3+CD56-NKG2C+ fraction of a handful of donors also went to these clonotypes. What remained unclear was the HCMV specificity of expanded NKG2C+ T cell clones.

The TCR comes from a man over 45 who received an inactivated influenza vaccine. The V call is TRBV5-6, the J call TRBJ2-5, with D perhaps TRBD1 or TRBD2 (5 bases each). The source material was PBMCs from blood, sampled on the day of vaccination. The CDR3 loop reads CASSSIGTAQETQYF. In DNA, the CDR3 is TGTGCCAGCAGCTCGATCGGGACGGCACAAGAGACCCAGTACTTC.